This T cell receptor beta chain stems from a study of blood T cell repertoires in COVID-19. Study-level background: T cells, B-cell-depleted T cells, or PBMCs provided the cDNA or gDNA that served as material.

In the original analysis: Reference gene primer amplification gave estimated nucleated cell counts. The table came from immunoSEQ multiplex PCR; TCRdb's copy has only in-frame clones and leaves some out. The V and J calls and clone size are taken from that table; D and trimming were inferred from the DNA. The data hold fewer than 110,000 clones, with more than 85% observed a single time. Per germline, CDR1 SEHNR and CDR2 FQNEAQ (reference sequence). The CDR3 extends over 14 amino acids. V shed 1 base and J shed 5 bases, with 10 bases lying between them. J is TRBJ2-3 and V is TRBV7-9, with a possible D match to TRBD1 (6 bases). The sample consisted of peripheral blood. The clonotype was recovered from a human donor in a cohort sampled during active COVID-19. CDR3 residues: CASSLDRVGDTQYF. As DNA, the CDR3 is TGTGCCAGCAGCTTAGACAGGGTTGGAGATACGCAGTATTTT.